The subject of this entry is one T cell receptor (beta chain). This sample was taken from a study of CD8 T cells in ankylosing spondylitis. TCRdb analysed the 5' RACE reads with MiXCR anew, one entry per CDR3 protein. The top ten clones hold around 4.5% of a sample with fewer than 250,000 distinct CDR3 sequences, approximately 30% of them seen once. Germline V CDR1 and CDR2: DFQATT, SNEGSKA (reference sequence). The CDR3 length is 15 residues. V was pared by 5 bases and J by 5 bases, with 12 bases of the junction left unmatched. This clonotype was sampled from a male donor with ankylosing spondylitis or in good health (not recorded which). The chain combines TRBV20-1 with TRBJ2-5; 9 bases are shared with TRBD2. Source material: blood, either unsorted or a sorted T cell fraction (not recorded which). CDR3 loop: CSAGLGTSTRETQYF. CDR3 nucleotide sequence: TGCAGTGCTGGACTAGGGACTAGCACTAGGGAGACCCAGTACTTC.